The source of this T cell receptor (beta chain) is a study of T cells in Graves' hyperthyroidism and ophthalmopathy. The overall study: Any treatment followed the collection of peripheral blood at initial diagnosis.

Trimming cost V 7 bases and J 7 bases, with 16 bases left between them. This CDR3 contains 13 residues. The source material, RNA transcripts, was used to amplify TCR beta CDR3 regions. First-round RT-PCR targeting the TCR CDR3 was performed with the HTBI primer set. Each CDR3 protein gets one entry after TCRdb re-called the multiplex PCR reads with MiXCR. Altogether some 530,000 distinct CDR3 sequences are present, about 20% being singletons, with the ten largest covering about 49%. Exclusion followed for patients with uncontrolled infection, other autoimmune disease, pregnancy or lactation. This chain uses TRBV12-3 or TRBV12-4 with TRBJ2-5; D assignment may be TRBD1 or TRBD2 (5 bases each). The clonotype was recovered from an older woman with Graves' ophthalmopathy. Sequencing was carried out using blood. The CDR3 bases are TGTGCCAGCAAAGGGGCGAGCAGCGGGACCCAGTACTTC. Protein: CASKGASSGTQYF.